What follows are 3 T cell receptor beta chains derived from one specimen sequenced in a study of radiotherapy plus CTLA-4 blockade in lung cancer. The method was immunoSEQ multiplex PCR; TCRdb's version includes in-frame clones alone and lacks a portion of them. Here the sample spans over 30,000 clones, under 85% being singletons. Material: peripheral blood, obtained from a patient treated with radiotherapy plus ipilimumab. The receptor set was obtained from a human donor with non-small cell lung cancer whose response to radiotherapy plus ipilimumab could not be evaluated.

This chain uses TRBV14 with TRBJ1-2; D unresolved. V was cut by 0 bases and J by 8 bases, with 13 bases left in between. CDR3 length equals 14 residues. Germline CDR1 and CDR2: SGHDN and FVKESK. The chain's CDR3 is CASSQDNGVRGYTF. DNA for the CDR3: TGTGCCAGCAGCCAAGATAACGGGGTTAGGGGCTACACCTTC.

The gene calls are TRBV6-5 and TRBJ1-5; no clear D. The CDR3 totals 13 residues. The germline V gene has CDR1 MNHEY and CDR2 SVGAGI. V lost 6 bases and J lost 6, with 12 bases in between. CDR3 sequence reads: CASRWGEGQPQHF. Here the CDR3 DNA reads TGTGCCAGCAGGTGGGGAGAGGGTCAGCCCCAGCATTTT.

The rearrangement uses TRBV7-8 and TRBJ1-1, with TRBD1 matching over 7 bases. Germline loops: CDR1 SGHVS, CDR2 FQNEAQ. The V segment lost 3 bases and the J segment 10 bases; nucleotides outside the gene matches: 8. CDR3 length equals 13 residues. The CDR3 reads CASSFERQGRAFF. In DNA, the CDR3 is TGTGCCAGCAGCTTCGAGAGACAGGGTCGAGCTTTCTTT.